This T cell receptor beta chain was identified in a study of blood T cell repertoires in COVID-19. Overall study: Acute and convalescent COVID-19 samples came from the United States, Italy and Spain.

Libraries were prepared by immunoSEQ multiplex PCR; TCRdb keeps only in-frame clonotypes and omits some of them. The sample includes some 180,000 clones, roughly 82% of them seen just once. Assignments of participants to cohorts depended upon their own reported clinical history. Sequenced material: PBMCs or T cells enriched from blood (not recorded which). The source is a woman aged 60-75 years with acute COVID-19.

This CDR3 reads CASSSYREETQYF. Written as DNA, the CDR3 is TGTGCCAGCTCATCGTACAGGGAAGAGACCCAGTACTTC. The chain recombines TRBV18 with TRBJ2-5; a possible D gene is TRBD1 (6 bases). Per the germline V gene, CDR1 is KGHSH and CDR2 is LQKENI. The CDR3 extends over 13 amino acids. V lost 5 bases and J 3 bases, leaving 10 bases between the germline ends.